The present T cell receptor (beta chain) was sequenced within a study of post-analysis software for immune sequencing data. Study-level background: Clinical courses comprised relapsing-remitting, secondary progressive and progressive-relapsing multiple sclerosis. Findings of the study overall: In patients, about five TRBV segments were more frequent than in controls, with TRBV5-6, TRBV5-1 and TRBV20-1 among them. Multiple sclerosis was associated with a significant reduction in normalized Chao1 diversity relative to controls.

CDR3 size: 15 residues. J gave up 3 bases and V 4 bases, and 8 bases lay outside the gene matches. Germline-derived CDR1 and CDR2 are SGHRS and YFSETQ. Comments on this clonotype: The target antigen is unknown.

Every TCR beta cDNA library bore unique molecular identifiers. TCRdb processed the PCR reads anew with MiXCR; each CDR3 protein has one entry. The sample contains 750,000 to 900,000 distinct CDR3 sequences, approximately 44% of which appear only once. The chain employs TRBV5-1 and TRBJ1-1; 8 bases match TRBD1. This TCR derives from a girl aged 5-17 years with multiple sclerosis. The source material was blood. CDR3 nucleotide sequence: TGCGCCAGCAGCCCGGACAGGGTGGTTGACACTGAAGCTTTCTTT. As protein: CASSPDRVVDTEAFF.